The 12 T cell receptor beta chains in this list originate from one sample, sequenced in a study of T cells in Graves' hyperthyroidism and ophthalmopathy. Regions amplified from RNA transcripts were the TCR beta CDR3 regions. The TCR CDR3 was amplified in a first-round RT-PCR using the HTBI primer set. One entry per CDR3 protein results from TCRdb running MiXCR on the multiplex PCR reads. The profile shows around 420,000 distinct CDR3 sequences, about an eighth of them singletons. Sequencing was performed on blood. The receptor set was obtained from a woman aged 18-29 years with Graves' hyperthyroidism.

This clonotype was seen ten or more times. The rearrangement links TRBV4-1 to TRBJ2-7; 10 bases are shared with TRBD2. This CDR3 region has 14 residues. V shed 1 base and J 3 bases; nucleotides not matched to a gene: 0. Per the germline V gene, CDR1 is MGHRA and CDR2 is YSYEKL. The CDR3 sequence: CASSQVAGGYEQYF. DNA for the CDR3: TGCGCCAGCAGCCAAGTAGCGGGAGGCTACGAGCAGTACTTC.

This clonotype was seen a few times. The gene calls are TRBV5-4 and TRBJ2-2, with 11 bases lining up with TRBD2. Trimming cost V 4 bases and J 1 base; bases outside gene matches: 3. CDR1 is SGHNT, CDR2 YYREEE, per germline (reference sequence). The CDR3 extends over 16 amino acids. The CDR3 DNA follows: TGTGCCAGCAGCCCCGGGACTAGCGGGAACACCGGGGAGCTGTTTTTT. Translated, it gives CASSPGTSGNTGELFF.

This clonotype showed up many times. This rearrangement joins TRBV18 to TRBJ2-7, with TRBD1 as a possible D gene (6 bases). The CDR3 has 15 residues. From germline, CDR1 is KGHSH and CDR2 LQKENI. V was pared by 6 bases and J by 5 bases, with 20 bases between. The CDR3, as DNA: TGTGCCAGCTCCACACTCCGGCAGGGGCTCAACGAGCAGTACTTC. It codes for CASSTLRQGLNEQYF.

This clonotype was detected only a few times. V usage is TRBV9 and J usage is TRBJ2-1, with TRBD1 identical over 9 bases. The junction had 4 bases not matched to a gene; V was cut back by 3 bases and J by 0 bases. Germline CDR1 reads SGDLS; CDR2 reads YYNGEE. This CDR3 region has 16 residues. Here the CDR3 DNA reads TGTGCCAGCAGCGCCCAGGGACAGGGCTCCTACAATGAGCAGTTCTTC. Encoded protein: CASSAQGQGSYNEQFF.

This clonotype was seen repeatedly, ten times or more. The chain couples TRBV20-1 to TRBJ1-4, with TRBD1 as a possible D gene (6 bases). This CDR3 is built from 13 residues. V was trimmed by 6 bases and J by 7 bases, leaving 15 bases between them. Germline lookup yields CDR1 DFQATT and CDR2 SNEGSKA (reference sequence). CDR3: CSAPQGSGEKLFF. The CDR3 DNA sequence: TGCAGTGCCCCGCAGGGGAGTGGTGAAAAACTGTTTTTT.

This clonotype appeared many times. The chain uses TRBV7-2 and TRBJ2-1; possible D gene TRBD2, 5 bases. V lost 5 bases and J 1 base, leaving 12 bases between the germline ends. CDR3 length: 15 residues. Germline loops: CDR1 SGHTA, CDR2 FQGNSA. Written as DNA, the CDR3 is TGTGCCAGCAGCCGAGACACTAGATCCTACAATGAGCAGTTCTTC. This gives the protein CASSRDTRSYNEQFF.

This sequence joins TRBV11-1 and TRBJ2-7; D is unclear. CDR3 size: 12 residues. Germline V CDR1 and CDR2: SGHAT, FQDESV (reference sequence). Deletions cut 7 bases from V and 1 base from J, with 8 bases between. DNA of the CDR3: TGTGCCAGCAAGTCTCATTCCTACGAGCAGTACTTC. Amino acid sequence: CASKSHSYEQYF.

J is TRBJ2-5 and V is TRBV6-5; TRBD2 is a possible D gene (6 bases). The CDR3 has 15 amino acids. Germline lookup yields CDR1 MNHEY and CDR2 SVGAGI. The V gene lost 4 bases and the J gene lost 2 bases, with 14 bases spanning the gap. The CDR3 here is CASSSAGRRQETQYF. The DNA for the CDR3 is TGTGCCAGCAGTTCGGCGGGGCGCAGGCAAGAGACCCAGTACTTC.

This clonotype was recorded many times. J is TRBJ2-5 and V is TRBV3-1; 8 nucleotides match TRBD2. This CDR3 is 16 amino acids long. CDR1 and CDR2 from the germline V gene are LGHDT and YNNKEL (reference sequence). The V and J ends lost 6 bases and 1 base, in that order; junction bases with no gene match: 10. The CDR3 protein is CASSHIAGPIQETQYF. The CDR3 DNA sequence: TGTGCCAGCAGTCATATAGCGGGGCCGATCCAAGAGACCCAGTACTTC.

The rearrangement joins TRBV6-1 to TRBJ2-7; D is perhaps TRBD2 (5 bases). The germline gives CDR1 MNHNS, CDR2 SASEGT. With 2 bases removed from V and 2 bases from J, the gap between germline ends came to 13 bases. This CDR3 has 15 amino acids. The chain's CDR3 is CASSETLQRTYEQYF. DNA of the CDR3: TGTGCCAGCAGTGAAACCCTCCAGCGGACCTACGAGCAGTACTTC.

This clonotype was detected only a few times. V usage is TRBV9 and J usage is TRBJ2-5; 9 bases match TRBD1. The CDR3 consists of 13 residues. Trimming took 2 bases from V and 4 from J; bases not matched to a gene: 0. Germline V gene data show CDR1 as SGDLS and CDR2 as YYNGEE. CDR3 nucleotides: TGTGCCAGCAGCGTGGGACAGGGAGAGACCCAGTACTTC. It specifies CASSVGQGETQYF.

The V call is TRBV2, the J call TRBJ1-2; D is uncertain. The germline V gene has CDR1 SNHLY and CDR2 FYNNEI. Trimming took off 11 bases at V and 1 base at J, with 11 bases between the two ends. The CDR3 covers 12 residues. CDR3 protein: CAGVDLNYGYTF. The CDR3 DNA is TGTGCCGGCGTAGACCTTAACTATGGCTACACCTTC.